This TCR beta chain was sequenced for a study of T cell responses to AZD1222 COVID-19 vaccine. General observations from the study: Spike-specific TCR depth and breadth grew after two AZD1222 doses.

The CDR3 runs 16 residues. The ends lost 4 bases at V and 2 bases at J; junction bases unmatched: 8. Germline lookup yields CDR1 SGHAT and CDR2 FQNNGV. The protocol was immunoSEQ multiplex PCR, while the TCRdb copy is restricted to in-frame clones and leaves out a portion. The sample has some 200,000 clones, roughly 93% seen once. Remarks on this clone: Its antigen is as yet unknown.

This rearrangement joins TRBV11-2 to TRBJ2-7; TRBD1 matches 10 bases. This clonotype was obtained from an adult in good health. This material consisted of peripheral blood, taken on day 0 of AZD1222 vaccination. CDR3 residues: CASSSLIGTGAYEQYF. DNA for the CDR3: TGTGCCAGCAGCTCCCTGATTGGGACAGGGGCCTACGAGCAGTACTTC.